The 16 T cell receptor beta chains below come from one sample, sequenced in a study of response to subunit inactivated influenza vaccine. TCRdb passed the RT-PCR reads through MiXCR, listing each CDR3 protein once. The top ten hold more than 10% of the sample, which has 450,000 to 500,000 distinct CDR3 sequences, approximately 11% seen once. This specimen consisted of PBMCs from blood, obtained 45 days after vaccination. The receptor source for this set is a man over 45 who received an inactivated influenza vaccine.

This clonotype appeared a single time. A much larger clone is a single base away; this may be a read error. This chain links TRBV25-1 with TRBJ2-3; no clear D. The germline V gene has CDR1 MGHDK and CDR2 SYGVNS. Trimming cost V 1 base and J 2 bases, with 13 bases left between them. The length of the CDR3 is 16 residues. The CDR3 sequence: CASSEFGLRSTDTQYF. The DNA of the CDR3 is TGTGCCAGCAGTGAATTCGGTTTGAGGTCCACAGATACGCAGTATTTT.

This clonotype occurred a few times. This chain connects TRBV5-1 to TRBJ2-1; 8 bases map to TRBD2. The CDR3 loop spans 15 amino acids. Germline V CDR1 and CDR2: SGHRS, YFSETQ. CDR3 nucleotides: TGCGCTTCATCGAGACGGGGGGGGGCGGTCGGTGAGCAGTTCTTC. Translation: CASSRRGGAVGEQFF.

This clonotype was detected ten times or more. V usage is TRBV29-1 and J usage is TRBJ1-2; 12 bases align to TRBD1. CDR1 and CDR2 from the germline V gene are SQVTM and ANQGSEA. V shed 3 bases and J 6 bases; nucleotides not matched to a gene: 14. This CDR3 is 17 amino acids long. The DNA of the CDR3 is TGCAGCGTTGACCGATGGGGACAGGGGGCGCGGTCGAATGGCTACACCTTC. It is translated as CSVDRWGQGARSNGYTF.

J is TRBJ2-1 and V is TRBV15; unclear D gene. CDR1 is LNHNV, CDR2 YYDKDF, per germline (reference sequence). This CDR3 is built from 11 residues. The germline V and J ends were trimmed by 1 base and 10 bases, with 5 bases remaining between them. The CDR3 coding sequence is TGTGCCACCAGCAGAGGTCGGGAGCAGTTCTTC. It specifies CATSRGREQFF.

In its sample, this clonotype was seen many times. The V gene is TRBV7-2, the J gene TRBJ1-1, with D perhaps TRBD1 (5 bases). CDR3 length equals 13 residues. The ends were cut back, 0 bases at V and 6 bases at J, with 8 bases in the middle. The germline V gene has CDR1 SGHTA and CDR2 FQGNSA. CDR3 protein: CASSLAGGAEAFF. The CDR3 DNA sequence: TGTGCCAGCAGCTTAGCGGGGGGGGCTGAAGCTTTCTTT.

This clonotype was counted between two and nine times. V usage is TRBV20-1 and J usage is TRBJ2-3; possible D gene TRBD1, 5 bases. Germline CDR1 is DFQATT and CDR2 is SNEGSKA (reference sequence). This CDR3 is built from 17 residues. Trimming stripped 0 bases from V and 8 bases from J, with 24 bases between. CDR3 nucleotide sequence: TGCAGTGCTAGAGATTGGTTGCCGGAAGGGGCCCGAGGTACGCAGTATTTT. Protein sequence: CSARDWLPEGARGTQYF.

To note about this clonotype: Its ends do not fully match the called genes, so a read error is possible. This chain links TRBV24-1 with TRBJ2-5, with D possibly being TRBD1 (5 bases). Germline-derived CDR1 and CDR2 are KGHDR and SFDVKD. This CDR3 has 14 residues. The CDR3 loop reads CASSDHDSAETQYF. The CDR3 bases are TGTGCCTCCAGTGACCACGACAGCGCGGAGACCCAGTACTTC.

This chain uses TRBV15 with TRBJ2-3, with a possible D match to TRBD1 (6 bases). Trimming took off 4 bases at V and 0 bases at J, with 17 bases between the two ends. The germline CDR1 and CDR2 sequences are LNHNV and YYDKDF (reference sequence). The CDR3 has 17 amino acids. DNA of the CDR3: TGTGCCACCAGCAAGCCCGGACAGAGAGATAGCACAGATACGCAGTATTTT. It encodes CATSKPGQRDSTDTQYF. The variable domain in full, with the rest retrieved from reference TRBV15 and TRBJ2-3, is DAMVIQNPRYQVTQFGKPVTLSCSQTLNHNVMYWYQQKSSQAPKLLFHYYDKDFNNEADTPDNFQSRRPNTSFCFLDIRSPGLGDTAMYLCATSKPGQRDSTDTQYFGPGTRLTVL.

In its sample, this clonotype was seen a few times. The chain couples TRBV6-2 or TRBV6-3 to TRBJ2-6, with D possibly TRBD1 on 6 matching bases. Germline V gene lookup returns CDR1 MNHEY and CDR2 SVGEGT. The ends were cut back, 6 bases at V and 1 base at J, with 7 bases in the middle. The CDR3 sequence is 14 residues long. The CDR3: CASRDRSGANVLTF. The CDR3 nucleotides read TGTGCCAGCAGAGACAGGTCTGGGGCCAACGTCCTGACTTTC.

CDR3 region: CASSPTTSGSYEQYF. The CDR3 DNA sequence: TGTGCCAGCTCACCGACGACTAGCGGCAGCTACGAGCAGTACTTC. The J gene is TRBJ2-7, the V gene TRBV18; 9 nucleotides align to TRBD2. With V trimmed by 3 bases and J by 3 bases, 6 bases remained unmatched. Germline assignment: CDR1 KGHSH and CDR2 LQKENI. The CDR3 is made up of 15 amino acids.

V and J are TRBV4-2 and TRBJ2-7; D may be TRBD2 (7 bases). V lost 4 bases and J 6 bases, leaving 19 bases between the germline ends. CDR1 is LGHNA, CDR2 YNFKEQ, per germline. CDR3 length: 15 amino acids. The CDR3 spells CASSPTEGGLFEQYF. The CDR3 nucleotides read TGTGCCAGCAGCCCAACAGAGGGGGGGCTCTTCGAGCAGTACTTC.

The CDR3 sequence: CASNPIADRTYEQYF. The CDR3, as DNA: TGTGCCAGCAATCCAATAGCGGACAGAACCTACGAGCAGTACTTC. J is TRBJ2-7 and V is TRBV28; the D gene could be TRBD1 or TRBD2 (6 bases each). The germline V gene encodes CDR1 MDHEN and CDR2 SYDVKM. The germline V and J ends were trimmed by 7 bases and 2 bases, with 18 bases remaining between them. The CDR3 loop spans 15 amino acids.

A few counts support this clonotype. The chain uses TRBV18 and TRBJ1-2; 9 bases agree with TRBD1. With 6 bases clipped from V and 2 bases from J, the junction kept 10 bases outside the gene matches. The CDR3 consists of 16 residues. Germline V gives CDR1 KGHSH, CDR2 LQKENI. The chain's CDR3 is CASSEGQGNSNYGYTF. DNA of the CDR3: TGTGCCAGCTCGGAAGGACAGGGGAATTCGAACTATGGCTACACCTTC. The full variable domain, completed using reference TRBV18 and TRBJ1-2, is NAGVMQNPRHLVRRRGQEARLRCSPMKGHSHVYWYRQLPEEGLKFMVYLQKENIIDESGMPKERFSAEFPKEGPSILRIQQVVRGDSAAYFCASSEGQGNSNYGYTFGSGTRLTVV.

In this sample, this clonotype turned up many times. This chain uses TRBV5-1 with TRBJ2-7, with unresolved D. The CDR3 sequence is 13 residues long. Germline V lookup: CDR1 SGHRS, CDR2 YFSETQ. The V and J ends lost 0 bases and 3 bases respectively, with 7 bases between them. The CDR3 is CASSLETGYEQYF. CDR3 DNA sequence: TGCGCCAGCAGCTTGGAAACCGGCTACGAGCAGTACTTC.

This clonotype was detected only a few times. The chain is built from TRBV6-1 and TRBJ1-1; TRBD1 aligns across 7 bases. Germline V lookup: CDR1 MNHNS, CDR2 SASEGT. J was trimmed by 1 base and V by 5 bases; bases with no gene match: 7. The CDR3 is 15 residues long. CDR3 DNA sequence: TGTGCCAGCAGTCCCGGGACAGCGTCGAACACTGAAGCTTTCTTT. Protein: CASSPGTASNTEAFF.

The sample holds a few counts of this clonotype. The chain carries TRBV4-3 and TRBJ1-1; 8 bases align to TRBD1. Germline V lookup: CDR1 LGHNA, CDR2 YSLEER. The ends lost 8 bases at V and 4 bases at J; junction bases unmatched: 9. CDR3 length: 14 residues. The CDR3 loop reads CASAPQQGVTEAFF. The CDR3 coding sequence is TGCGCCAGCGCCCCCCAACAGGGGGTCACTGAAGCTTTCTTT.